One sample yielded the 20 T cell receptor beta chains listed below, sequenced in a study of CD8 T cells in Susac syndrome. The RNA, about 0.45 to 1 ug, was put through reverse transcription using random hexamers. TCRdb called the immunoSEQ multiplex PCR reads again in MiXCR, with one record for every CDR3 protein. The sample contains fewer than 200,000 distinct CDR3 sequences, around 95% of which appear only once. What was sequenced was CD8+ T cells from PBMCs. Receptor source: a human donor with multiple sclerosis.

The chain has TRBV13 and TRBJ2-7; 10 bases match TRBD1. The CDR3 consists of 15 residues. Germline trimming cut 4 bases from V and 0 bases from J; bases unmatched to any gene: 3. Germline V gene sequence: CDR1 PRHDT, CDR2 FYEKMQ (reference sequence). The CDR3 is CASSSGTGASYEQYF. The CDR3, as DNA: TGTGCCAGCAGCTCCGGGACAGGGGCCTCCTACGAGCAGTACTTC.

The V gene is TRBV27, the J gene TRBJ2-3, with D tentatively TRBD1 or TRBD2 (6 bases each). V lost 6 bases to trimming and J lost 2 bases, with 12 bases between them. From germline, CDR1 is MNHEY and CDR2 SMNVEV (reference sequence). The CDR3 covers 14 residues. For the CDR3, the DNA is TGTGCCAGCAGAGGAGGGGGACCCACAGATACGCAGTATTTT. Translating it yields CASRGGGPTDTQYF.

V is TRBV15 and J is TRBJ1-2; weak D call: TRBD1 (5 bases). Germline CDR1 and CDR2: LNHNV and YYDKDF (reference sequence). V lost 1 base and J 5 bases, leaving 17 bases between the germline ends. This CDR3 is built from 16 residues. This CDR3 reads CATSRVGASGGYGYTF. CDR3 DNA: TGTGCCACCAGCAGAGTAGGAGCAAGCGGGGGGTATGGCTACACCTTC.

The chain links TRBV28 to TRBJ2-5; 9 nucleotides match TRBD2. There are 14 residues in the CDR3. V lost 4 bases, J lost 1 base, and 1 base stayed unmatched. CDR1 is MDHEN and CDR2 is SYDVKM in the germline V gene. CDR3: CASSYSGSQETQYF. The DNA for the CDR3 is TGTGCCAGCAGTTATAGCGGGAGCCAAGAGACCCAGTACTTC.

CDR3 sequence (DNA): TGCGCCAGCAGCACGAAAGCCCCCCCACGACAGGGTTACAATGAGCAGTTCTTC. Residues: CASSTKAPPRQGYNEQFF. The chain is built from TRBV5-1 and TRBJ2-1, with 7 bases lining up with TRBD1. Trimming at V came to 4 bases and at J to 4 bases, leaving 17 bases not matched to a gene. Germline V gene sequence: CDR1 SGHRS, CDR2 YFSETQ. The CDR3 length is 18 residues.

V usage is TRBV6-5 and J usage is TRBJ2-5; D is unresolved. Trimming took 6 bases from V and 9 from J, leaving 23 bases between them. This CDR3 is 15 amino acids long. CDR1 is MNHEY and CDR2 is SVGAGI in the germline V gene. In DNA form, the CDR3 reads TGTGCCAGCAGGTCGACTTTCGAGACTGCTATTCCCCAGTACTTC. Translating gives CASRSTFETAIPQYF.

This sequence joins TRBV7-2 and TRBJ2-3, with 8 bases matching TRBD2. Losses at the gene ends were 6 bases for V and 0 bases for J; bases not matched to a gene: 5. CDR1 is SGHTA and CDR2 is FQGNSA in the germline V gene. CDR3 size: 15 residues. CDR3 coding DNA: TGTGCCAGCAGTTTTATAGCGGGGAGCACAGATACGCAGTATTTT. The encoded protein is CASSFIAGSTDTQYF.

This clonotype was counted only a few times. The CDR3 bases are TGTGCCAGCTTATCGGGACACCTCTACGAGCAGTACTTC. Translation: CASLSGHLYEQYF. The rearrangement joins TRBV6-1 to TRBJ2-7; a weak D match, TRBD1 (6 bases). Germline-derived CDR1 and CDR2 are MNHNS and SASEGT. Trimming removed 8 bases at V and 3 bases at J, with 14 bases between. The CDR3 runs 13 residues.

The genes are TRBV20-1 and TRBJ1-5, with a tentative D call TRBD1 (5 bases). Germline values: CDR1 DFQATT, CDR2 SNEGSKA (reference sequence). This CDR3 is 15 amino acids long. V was trimmed by 3 bases and J by 5 bases, leaving 17 bases between them. The CDR3 spells CSASTLRSGDQPQHF. Here the CDR3 DNA reads TGCAGTGCTAGTACCCTACGTTCGGGGGATCAGCCCCAGCATTTT.

The chain carries TRBV13 and TRBJ1-4; D possibly corresponds to TRBD1 (5 bases). The CDR3 sequence is 13 residues long. Germline lookup yields CDR1 PRHDT and CDR2 FYEKMQ (reference sequence). V was trimmed by 7 bases and J by 7 bases, leaving 13 bases between them. The CDR3 loop is CASTRDRSEKLFF. DNA of the CDR3: TGTGCCAGCACCAGGGACCGCTCTGAAAAACTGTTTTTT. Using reference TRBV13 and TRBJ1-4 for the parts outside the CDR3, the full variable domain is AAGVIQSPRHLIKEKRETATLKCYPIPRHDTVYWYQQGPGQDPQFLISFYEKMQSDKGSIPDRFSAQQFSDYHSELNMSSLELGDSALYFCASTRDRSEKLFFGSGTQLSVL.

This sequence joins TRBV20-1 and TRBJ2-7; D is possibly TRBD2 (6 bases). The CDR3 extends over 13 amino acids. Germline-derived CDR1 and CDR2 are DFQATT and SNEGSKA (reference sequence). V lost 1 base to trimming and J lost 5 bases, with 12 bases between them. The CDR3 region has the DNA TGCAGTGCTAGAGGGGGCGGGGTCCACGAGCAGTACTTC. It yields the protein CSARGGGVHEQYF.

V and J are TRBV28 and TRBJ2-2; maybe TRBD1 (6 bases). Trimming took 0 bases from V and 1 from J, leaving 9 bases between them. Germline V gene lookup returns CDR1 MDHEN and CDR2 SYDVKM. This CDR3 is 16 amino acids long. CDR3 in amino acids: CASSLWARGNTGELFF. The CDR3 bases are TGTGCCAGCAGTTTATGGGCCAGGGGGAACACCGGGGAGCTGTTTTTT.

V usage is TRBV12-3 or TRBV12-4 and J usage is TRBJ1-1; TRBD1 is a possible D gene (6 bases). There are 15 residues in the CDR3. V lost 6 bases and J 2 bases, leaving 16 bases between the germline ends. As DNA, the CDR3 is TGTGCCAGCAGCAGCACCTTACAGGGAAACACTGAAGCTTTCTTT. Its translation: CASSSTLQGNTEAFF.

The chain combines TRBV5-6 with TRBJ2-5, with TRBD2 identical over 8 bases. The CDR3 length is 14 residues. V trimming: 3 bases; J trimming: 5 bases; junction bases outside the gene matches: 6. In germline, CDR1 is SGHDT, CDR2 YYEEEE. CDR3 loop: CASSSLTSVETQYF. CDR3 nucleotide sequence: TGTGCCAGCAGCTCGCTGACTAGCGTGGAGACCCAGTACTTC.

The J gene is TRBJ2-5, the V gene TRBV20-1; D not certain. The length of the CDR3 is 14 residues. CDR1 DFQATT and CDR2 SNEGSKA come from the germline V gene (reference sequence). V gave up 0 bases and J gave up 0 bases, with 8 bases separating them. This CDR3 reads CSAREVTHQETQYF. The CDR3, as DNA: TGCAGTGCTAGAGAGGTTACTCACCAAGAGACCCAGTACTTC.

This sequence joins TRBV7-9 and TRBJ2-3; D remains ambiguous. The CDR3 runs to 15 residues. Trimming cost V 2 bases and J 2 bases, with 11 bases left between them. CDR1 SEHNR and CDR2 FQNEAQ come from the germline V gene (reference sequence). The CDR3 DNA is TGTGCCAGCAGCTTATTTGATCCGAACACAGATACGCAGTATTTT. Encoded protein: CASSLFDPNTDTQYF.

The CDR3 DNA is TGTGCCAGCGGACCGCCAGCCGAGGGACGGCACAACTATGGCTACACCTTC. Residues: CASGPPAEGRHNYGYTF. The chain recombines TRBV12-3 or TRBV12-4 with TRBJ1-2, with D perhaps TRBD1 (5 bases). V was pared by 8 bases and J by 2 bases, with 24 bases between. This CDR3 has 17 amino acids.

This clonotype has just a few counts. The gene calls are TRBV7-9 and TRBJ2-7; D remains ambiguous. There are 12 residues in the CDR3. In germline, CDR1 is SEHNR, CDR2 FQNEAQ (reference sequence). With 5 bases removed from V and 2 bases from J, the gap between germline ends came to 7 bases. The CDR3 DNA follows: TGTGCCAGCAGCCGTACTCCCTACGAGCAGTACTTC. Translated, it gives CASSRTPYEQYF.

This clonotype has just one count. This chain uses TRBV6-2 or TRBV6-3 with TRBJ2-1; no clear D gene. CDR1 and CDR2 from the germline V gene are MNHEY and SVGEGT. Between the trimmed V and J ends, which lost 1 base and 8 bases, there was a span of 15 bases. CDR3 size: 15 residues. DNA for the CDR3: TGTGCCAGCAGTTACTTATCTCCCGAAGTGGATGAGCAGTTCTTC. This encodes CASSYLSPEVDEQFF.

V usage is TRBV27 and J usage is TRBJ1-2; 7 bases align to TRBD1. V trimming: 0 bases; J trimming: 0 bases; junction bases outside the gene matches: 1. The CDR3 is 15 residues long. The V gene's germline CDR1 is MNHEY and CDR2 SMNVEV (reference sequence). This CDR3 is CASSLSRGTNYGYTF. In DNA form, the CDR3 reads TGTGCCAGCAGTTTATCCAGGGGGACTAACTATGGCTACACCTTC.